Listed here is a single T cell receptor beta chain. The antigen is unknown. The likely explanation is a read error, given a far larger clone one base away. V dropped 4 bases and J dropped 4 bases, with 11 bases sitting between them. The CDR3 consists of 14 residues. CDR1 SGHRS and CDR2 YFSETQ come from the germline V gene. Every one of the donors was a Caucasian adult that lived in Nashville, Tennessee. This sample was taken from a study of shared clonotypes between healthy human individuals. Overall study findings and caveats: In this cohort, only blood was sampled, and tissue repertoires likely differ.

Unsorted PBMC replicate PCRs used 300 ng DNA, tens of thousands of T cell genomes. Sequencing of unsorted PBMC DNA was carried out using ten immunoSEQ deep assay plates. The method was immunoSEQ multiplex PCR; TCRdb's version includes in-frame clones alone and lacks a portion of them. The sample consists of 450,000 to 500,000 clones, roughly 80% of them appearing once. Sequencing input: PBMCs. The rearrangement joins TRBV5-1 to TRBJ2-2, with D unclear. This sequence originates from a woman aged 40-49 years in good health. Some clones in this sample may be carry-over from other donors' samples. This CDR3 is CASSTSNPTGELFF. The CDR3 DNA reads as TGCGCCAGCAGCACGAGCAATCCCACCGGGGAGCTGTTTTTT.